This T cell receptor beta chain came from a study of OX40 agonist ivuxolimab in advanced cancers. Study-level information: Patients were dosed with the agonistic anti-OX40 (CD134) antibody ivuxolimab. Six ivuxolimab dose levels, 0.01 to 10 mg/kg, were given intravenously every 2 weeks.

Autoimmune disease history or systemic immunosuppression disqualified patients. Remarks on this clone: Antigen unknown.

Study-wide findings and caveats: At 0.1 to 3.0 mg/kg and by week 6, CD4+ and CD8+ T cells in the blood had expanded clonally.

Using immunoSEQ multiplex PCR, the repertoire was profiled, and TCRdb retains in-frame clones only, with some absent. The table records 45,000 to 65,000 clones, 80% to 90% of them present only once. The germline V gene has CDR1 SQVTM and CDR2 ANQGSEA. Trimming took 0 bases from V and 8 from J, leaving 10 bases between them. CDR3 length: 12 residues. The rearrangement links TRBV29-1 to TRBJ1-2, with D unresolved. This clonotype originated in an adult with an advanced solid tumor such as melanoma, head and neck, liver or kidney cancer. Sequencing was performed on CD4+ or CD8+ T cells sorted from blood, taken in a trial of the OX40 agonist ivuxolimab. CDR3 sequence reads: CSVEDHRPGYTF. DNA of the CDR3: TGCAGCGTTGAAGATCATAGGCCCGGCTACACCTTC.